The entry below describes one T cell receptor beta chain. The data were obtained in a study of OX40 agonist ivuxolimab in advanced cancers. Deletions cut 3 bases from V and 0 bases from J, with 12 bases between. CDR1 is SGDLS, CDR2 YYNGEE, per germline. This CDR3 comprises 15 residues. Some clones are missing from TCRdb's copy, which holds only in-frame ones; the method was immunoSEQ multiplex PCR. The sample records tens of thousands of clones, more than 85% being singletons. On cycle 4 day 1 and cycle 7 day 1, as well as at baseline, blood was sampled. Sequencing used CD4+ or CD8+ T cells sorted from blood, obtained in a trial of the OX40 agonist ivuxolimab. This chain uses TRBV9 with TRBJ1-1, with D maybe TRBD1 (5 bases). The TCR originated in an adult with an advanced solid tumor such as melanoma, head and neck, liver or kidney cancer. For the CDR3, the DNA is TGTGCCAGCAGCGATACTAGGGGTATGAACACTGAAGCTTTCTTT. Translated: CASSDTRGMNTEAFF.